This T cell receptor (beta chain) was captured by sequencing in a study of T-cell memory formation after mild COVID-19. For the study at large: The study found TCR clusters largely donor specific. Study results and caveats: The pre-infection memory compartment contained some responding clones, suggesting cross-reactive memory joined. Contracting clones localized mainly to CM and EM when CD4+ and mainly to EMRA when CD8+.

CDR3 length: 15 amino acids. The V and J ends lost 0 bases and 3 bases, in that order; junction bases with no gene match: 4. From germline, CDR1 is ENHRY and CDR2 SYGVKD. This clonotype occurred a few times. Antigen unknown. TCRdb reprocessed the 5' RACE reads via MiXCR and lists one record per CDR3 protein. The repertoire holds just over 200,000 distinct CDR3 sequences, with over 7.5% as singletons. The sequenced sample was PBMCs or a T cell subset sorted from them (not recorded which). This chain uses TRBV10-3 with TRBJ2-7, with 8 bases that match TRBD1. The TCR originated in a man between 18 and 35 years old who had mild COVID-19 (a few samples of this study predate the infection). Cell type and time point are not known. The CDR3 loop is CAISESDGTGYEQYF. In DNA, the CDR3 is TGTGCCATCAGTGAGTCGGATGGGACAGGCTACGAGCAGTACTTC.